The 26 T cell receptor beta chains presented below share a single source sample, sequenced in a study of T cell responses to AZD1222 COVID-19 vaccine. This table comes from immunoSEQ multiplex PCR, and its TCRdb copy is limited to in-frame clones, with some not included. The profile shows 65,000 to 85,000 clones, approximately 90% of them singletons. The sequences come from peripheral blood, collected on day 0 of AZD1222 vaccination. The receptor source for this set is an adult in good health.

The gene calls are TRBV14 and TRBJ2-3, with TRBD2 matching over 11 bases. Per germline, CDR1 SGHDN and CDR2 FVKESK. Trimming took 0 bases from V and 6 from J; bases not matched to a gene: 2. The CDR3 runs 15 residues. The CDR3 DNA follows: TGTGCCAGCAGCCAAGATTCTAGCGGGGGGGATACGCAGTATTTT. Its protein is CASSQDSSGGDTQYF. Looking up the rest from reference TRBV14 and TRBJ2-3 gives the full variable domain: EAGVTQFPSHSVIEKGQTVTLRCDPISGHDNLYWYRRVMGKEIKFLLHFVKESKQDESGMPNNRFLAERTGGTYSTLKVQPAELEDSGVYFCASSQDSSGGDTQYFGPGTRLTVL.

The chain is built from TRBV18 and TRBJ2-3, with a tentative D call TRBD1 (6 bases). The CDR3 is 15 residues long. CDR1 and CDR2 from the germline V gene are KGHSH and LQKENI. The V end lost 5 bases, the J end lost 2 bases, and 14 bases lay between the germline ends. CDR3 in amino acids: CASSTLQGYTDTQYF. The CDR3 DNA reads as TGTGCCAGCTCAACGCTACAGGGATACACAGATACGCAGTATTTT.

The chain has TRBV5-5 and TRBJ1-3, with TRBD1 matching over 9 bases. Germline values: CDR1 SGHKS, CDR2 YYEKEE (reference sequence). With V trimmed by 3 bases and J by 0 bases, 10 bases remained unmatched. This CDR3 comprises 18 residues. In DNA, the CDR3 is TGTGCCAGCAGCTCCACCCGGGACAGGGTCAACTCTGGAAACACCATATATTTT. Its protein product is CASSSTRDRVNSGNTIYF.

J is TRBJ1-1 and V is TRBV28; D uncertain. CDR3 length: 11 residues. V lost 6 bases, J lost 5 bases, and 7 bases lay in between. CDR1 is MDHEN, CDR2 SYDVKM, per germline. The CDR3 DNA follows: TGTGCCAGCAGCTTGCTGACTGAAGCTTTCTTT. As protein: CASSLLTEAFF.

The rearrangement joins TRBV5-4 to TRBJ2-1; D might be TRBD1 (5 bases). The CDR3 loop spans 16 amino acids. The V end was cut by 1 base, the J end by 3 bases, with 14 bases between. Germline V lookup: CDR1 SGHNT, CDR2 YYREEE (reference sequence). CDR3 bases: TGTGCCAGCAGCTTGCCGGGCAGGGAAAACTACAATGAGCAGTTCTTC. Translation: CASSLPGRENYNEQFF.

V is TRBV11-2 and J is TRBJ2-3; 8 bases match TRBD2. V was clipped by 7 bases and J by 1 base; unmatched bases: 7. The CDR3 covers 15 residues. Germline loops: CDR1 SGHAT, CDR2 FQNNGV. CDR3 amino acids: CASKAPGGGTDTQYF. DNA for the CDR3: TGTGCCAGCAAGGCCCCCGGGGGGGGCACAGATACGCAGTATTTT. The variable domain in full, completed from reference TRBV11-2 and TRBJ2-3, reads EAGVAQSPRYKIIEKRQSVAFWCNPISGHATLYWYQQILGQGPKLLIQFQNNGVVDDSQLPKDRFSAERLKGVDSTLKIQPAKLEDSAVYLCASKAPGGGTDTQYFGPGTRLTVL.

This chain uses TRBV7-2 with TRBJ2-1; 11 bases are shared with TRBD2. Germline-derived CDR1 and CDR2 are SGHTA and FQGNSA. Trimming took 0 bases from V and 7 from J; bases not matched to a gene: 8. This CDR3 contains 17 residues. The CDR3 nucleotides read TGTGCCAGCAGCTTAGCGGGCGGACTAGCGGGTACGAATGAGCAGTTCTTC. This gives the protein CASSLAGGLAGTNEQFF.

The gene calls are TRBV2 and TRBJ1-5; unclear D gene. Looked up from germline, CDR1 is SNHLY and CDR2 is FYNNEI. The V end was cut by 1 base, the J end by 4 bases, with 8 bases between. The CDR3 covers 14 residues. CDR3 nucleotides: TGTGCCAGCAGTGAAGACGGCGGGAATCAGCCCCAGCATTTT. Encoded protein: CASSEDGGNQPQHF.

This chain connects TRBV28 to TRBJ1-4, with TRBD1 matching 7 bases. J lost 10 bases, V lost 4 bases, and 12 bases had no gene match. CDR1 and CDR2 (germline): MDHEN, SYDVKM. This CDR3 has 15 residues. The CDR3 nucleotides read TGTGCCAGCAGTTCCTCCGTTTCCGCAGGGGGAAAACTGTTTTTT. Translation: CASSSSVSAGGKLFF.

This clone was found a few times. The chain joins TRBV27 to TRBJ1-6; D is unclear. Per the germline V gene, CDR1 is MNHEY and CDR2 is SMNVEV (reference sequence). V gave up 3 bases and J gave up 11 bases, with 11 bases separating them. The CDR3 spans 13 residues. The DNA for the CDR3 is TGTGCCAGCAGTTTTAAGGCGAGGGCACCCCTCCACTTT. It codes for CASSFKARAPLHF.

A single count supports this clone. In nucleotides, the CDR3 is TGTGCCAGCAGCTCGGGGGGCCAGGTGGGCTCTGGAAACACCATATATTTT. This encodes CASSSGGQVGSGNTIYF. The chain is built from TRBV7-2 and TRBJ1-3, with D possibly TRBD1 on 6 matching bases. Germline V gene lookup returns CDR1 SGHTA and CDR2 FQGNSA. CDR3 length: 17 amino acids. Trimming cost V 4 bases and J 0 bases, with 16 bases left between them.

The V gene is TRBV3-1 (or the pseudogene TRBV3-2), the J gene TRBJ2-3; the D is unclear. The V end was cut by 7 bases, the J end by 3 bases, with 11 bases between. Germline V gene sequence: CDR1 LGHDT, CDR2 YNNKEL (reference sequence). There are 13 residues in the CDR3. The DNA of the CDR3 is TGTGCCAGCACCTTCGGACCGACAGATACGCAGTATTTT. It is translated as CASTFGPTDTQYF.

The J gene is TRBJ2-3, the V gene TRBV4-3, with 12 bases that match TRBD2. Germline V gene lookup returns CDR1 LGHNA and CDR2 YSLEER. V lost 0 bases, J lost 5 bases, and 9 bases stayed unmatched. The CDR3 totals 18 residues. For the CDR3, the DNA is TGCGCCAGCAGCCAAGATTCTGCTAGCGGGGGGGCCGGAGATACGCAGTATTTT. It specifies CASSQDSASGGAGDTQYF.

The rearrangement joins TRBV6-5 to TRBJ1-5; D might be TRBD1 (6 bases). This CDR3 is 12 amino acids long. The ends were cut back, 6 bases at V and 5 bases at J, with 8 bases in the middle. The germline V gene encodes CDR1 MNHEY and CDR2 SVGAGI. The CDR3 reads CASRQGDQPQHF. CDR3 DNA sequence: TGTGCCAGCAGACAGGGCGATCAGCCCCAGCATTTT.

The CDR3 DNA sequence: TGTGCCAGCAGCTCCGACGACAGGGGAAATTCACCCCTCCACTTT. The encoded protein is CASSSDDRGNSPLHF. This chain links TRBV7-6 with TRBJ1-6; 8 nucleotides agree with TRBD1. The CDR3 extends over 15 amino acids. V gave up 4 bases and J gave up 7 bases; unmatched junction bases: 6. CDR1 is SGHVS and CDR2 is FNYEAQ in the germline V gene. Looking up the rest from reference TRBV7-6 and TRBJ1-6 gives the full variable domain: GAGVSQSPRYKVTKRGQDVALRCDPISGHVSLYWYRQALGQGPEFLTYFNYEAQQDKSGLPNDRFSAERPEGSISTLTIQRTEQRDSAMYRCASSSDDRGNSPLHFGNGTRLTVT.

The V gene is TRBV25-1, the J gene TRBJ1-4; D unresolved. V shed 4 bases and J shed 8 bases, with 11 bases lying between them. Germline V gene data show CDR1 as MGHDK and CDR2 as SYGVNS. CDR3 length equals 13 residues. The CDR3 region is CASSGWVAEKLFF. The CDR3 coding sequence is TGTGCCAGCAGTGGCTGGGTGGCCGAAAAACTGTTTTTT.

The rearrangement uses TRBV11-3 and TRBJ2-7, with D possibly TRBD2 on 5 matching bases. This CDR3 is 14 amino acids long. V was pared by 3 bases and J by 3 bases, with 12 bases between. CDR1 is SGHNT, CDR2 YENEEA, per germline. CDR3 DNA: TGTGCCAGCAGCTTCGAGGGTCCCATCTACGAGCAGTACTTC. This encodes CASSFEGPIYEQYF.

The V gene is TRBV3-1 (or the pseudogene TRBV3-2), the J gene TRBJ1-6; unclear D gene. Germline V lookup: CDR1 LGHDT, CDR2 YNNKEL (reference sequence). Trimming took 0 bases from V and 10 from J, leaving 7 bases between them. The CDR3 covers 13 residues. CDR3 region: CASSQDGRSPLHF. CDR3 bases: TGTGCCAGCAGCCAAGATGGGAGATCACCCCTCCACTTT.

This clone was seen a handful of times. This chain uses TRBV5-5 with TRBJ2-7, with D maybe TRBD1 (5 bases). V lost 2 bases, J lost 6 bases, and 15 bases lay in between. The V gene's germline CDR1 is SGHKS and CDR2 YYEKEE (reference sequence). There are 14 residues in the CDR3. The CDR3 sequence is CASSLQAEVSEQYF. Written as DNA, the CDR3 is TGTGCCAGCAGCTTACAGGCTGAAGTCAGCGAGCAGTACTTC.

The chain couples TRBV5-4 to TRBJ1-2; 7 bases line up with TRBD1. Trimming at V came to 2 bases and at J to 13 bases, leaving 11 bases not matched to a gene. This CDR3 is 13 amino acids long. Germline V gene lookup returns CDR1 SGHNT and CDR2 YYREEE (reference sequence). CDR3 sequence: CASSFFYRGVGTF. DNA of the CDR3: TGTGCCAGCAGCTTCTTTTACAGGGGTGTGGGCACCTTC.

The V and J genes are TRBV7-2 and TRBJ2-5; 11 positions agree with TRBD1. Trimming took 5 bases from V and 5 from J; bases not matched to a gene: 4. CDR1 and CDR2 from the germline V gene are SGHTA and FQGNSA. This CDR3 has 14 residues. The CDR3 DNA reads TGTGCCAGCAGCCGGACAGGGGGCCTGGAGACCCAGTACTTC. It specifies CASSRTGGLETQYF.

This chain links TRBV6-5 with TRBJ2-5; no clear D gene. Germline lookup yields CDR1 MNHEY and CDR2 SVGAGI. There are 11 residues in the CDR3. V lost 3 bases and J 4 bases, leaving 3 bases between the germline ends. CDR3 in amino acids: CASSYRETQYF. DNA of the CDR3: TGTGCCAGCAGTTATAGAGAGACCCAGTACTTC.

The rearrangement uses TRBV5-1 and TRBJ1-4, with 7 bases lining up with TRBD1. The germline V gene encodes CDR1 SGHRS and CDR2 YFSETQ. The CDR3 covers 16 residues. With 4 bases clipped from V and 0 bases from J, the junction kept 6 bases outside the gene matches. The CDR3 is CASSPGTVSTNEKLFF. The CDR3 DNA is TGCGCCAGCAGCCCAGGGACAGTGTCAACTAATGAAAAACTGTTTTTT.

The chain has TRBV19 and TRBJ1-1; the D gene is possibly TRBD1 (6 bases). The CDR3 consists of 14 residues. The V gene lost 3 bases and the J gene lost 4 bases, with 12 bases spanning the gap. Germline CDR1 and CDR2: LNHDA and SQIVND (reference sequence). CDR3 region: CASSISQGFTEAFF. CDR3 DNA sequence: TGTGCCAGTAGTATCTCACAGGGTTTCACTGAAGCTTTCTTT. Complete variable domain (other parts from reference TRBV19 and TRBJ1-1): DGGITQSPKYLFRKEGQNVTLSCEQNLNHDAMYWYRQDPGQGLRLIYYSQIVNDFQKGDIAEGYSVSREKKESFPLTVTSAQKNPTAFYLCASSISQGFTEAFFGQGTRLTVV.

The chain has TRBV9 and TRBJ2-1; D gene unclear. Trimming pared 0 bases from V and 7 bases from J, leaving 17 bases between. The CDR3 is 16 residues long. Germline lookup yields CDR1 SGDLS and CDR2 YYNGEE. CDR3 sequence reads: CASSVGAGRASNEQFF. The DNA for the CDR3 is TGTGCCAGCAGCGTAGGGGCCGGCCGGGCGTCTAATGAGCAGTTCTTC.

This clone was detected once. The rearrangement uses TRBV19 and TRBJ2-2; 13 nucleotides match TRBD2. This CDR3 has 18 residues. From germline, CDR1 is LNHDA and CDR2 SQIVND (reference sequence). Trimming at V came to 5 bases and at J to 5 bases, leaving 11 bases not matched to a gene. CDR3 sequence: CASSFMGLAGSPTGELFF. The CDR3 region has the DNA TGTGCCAGTAGTTTTATGGGACTAGCGGGGTCGCCGACCGGGGAGCTGTTTTTT.